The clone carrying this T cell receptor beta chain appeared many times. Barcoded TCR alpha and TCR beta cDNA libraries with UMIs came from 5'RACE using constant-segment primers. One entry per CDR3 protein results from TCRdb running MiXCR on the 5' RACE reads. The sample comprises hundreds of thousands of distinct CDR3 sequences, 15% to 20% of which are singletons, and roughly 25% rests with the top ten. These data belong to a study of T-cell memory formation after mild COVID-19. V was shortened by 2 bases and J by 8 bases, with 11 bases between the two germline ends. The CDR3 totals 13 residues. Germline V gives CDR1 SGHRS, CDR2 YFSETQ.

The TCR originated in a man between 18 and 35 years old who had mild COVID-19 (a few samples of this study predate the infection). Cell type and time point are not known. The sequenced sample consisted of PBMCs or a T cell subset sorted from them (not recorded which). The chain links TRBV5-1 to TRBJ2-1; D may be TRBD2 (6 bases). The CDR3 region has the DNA TGCGCCAGCAGCTTCCAGGGAGGTGATGAGCAGTTCTTC. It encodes CASSFQGGDEQFF.